The 25 T cell receptor beta chains below come from one sample, sequenced in a study of blood T cells in healthy people across ages. A sample-barcoded 5' primer and a J-beta primer mix were used in a second PCR of about 7 to 12 cycles. MiXCR was run by TCRdb on the 5' RACE reads, yielding one entry per CDR3 protein. The repertoire holds around 800,000 distinct CDR3 sequences, with about 45% as singletons. Sequencing was done on a sample of blood. The source is a man older than 75 in good health.

The V gene is TRBV5-1, the J gene TRBJ2-7; 8 nucleotides line up with TRBD1. The CDR3 length is 15 residues. The V gene end was trimmed by 2 bases and the J gene end by 2 bases; junction bases not matched to a gene: 6. Germline values: CDR1 SGHRS, CDR2 YFSETQ. CDR3 protein: CASSFGTGLTYEQYF. CDR3 sequence (DNA): TGCGCCAGCAGCTTCGGGACAGGACTTACCTACGAGCAGTACTTC.

This clonotype was seen a single time. The chain carries TRBV7-2 and TRBJ2-1; the D gene is possibly TRBD1 (5 bases). Germline CDR1 is SGHTA and CDR2 is FQGNSA. This CDR3 has 15 amino acids. The V end was cut by 2 bases, the J end by 6 bases, with 14 bases between. The CDR3 DNA is TGTGCCAGCAGCTTACTCCGGACACAAGGCAATGAGCAGTTCTTC. It codes for CASSLLRTQGNEQFF.

This clonotype has just a few counts. The rearrangement links TRBV29-1 to TRBJ2-2, with 11 bases that match TRBD1. The junction had 8 bases not matched to a gene; V was cut back by 6 bases and J by 8 bases. CDR1 SQVTM and CDR2 ANQGSEA come from the germline V gene. The length of the CDR3 is 14 residues. The CDR3, as DNA: TGCAGCGTCGGACAGGGGGCTACGAGTGGGGAGCTGTTTTTT. It codes for CSVGQGATSGELFF.

J is TRBJ2-1 and V is TRBV27; maybe TRBD1 (6 bases). The CDR3 is 14 residues long. The V and J ends lost 5 bases and 12 bases respectively, with 20 bases between them. Per germline, CDR1 MNHEY and CDR2 SMNVEV (reference sequence). DNA for the CDR3: TGTGCCAGCAGTACGGGACATAGGCCCAATCGGCAGTTCTTC. Translation gives CASSTGHRPNRQFF.

This CDR3 reads CASSPRGTDSTDTQYF. CDR3 in DNA: TGTGCCAGCAGCCCCAGAGGGACGGACAGCACAGATACGCAGTATTTT. The genes are TRBV9 and TRBJ2-3; D may match TRBD1 or TRBD2 (5 bases each). The V end lost 4 bases, the J end lost 0 bases, and 15 bases lay between the germline ends. This CDR3 contains 16 residues. Germline CDR1 reads SGDLS; CDR2 reads YYNGEE.

Regarding this clonotype: One end of the junction is discordant with germline, which a read error may explain. The CDR3 sequence is CASSARVSGGMTYNKQFF. The CDR3 nucleotides read TGTGCCAGCAGTGCCCGAGTTAGCGGGGGGATGACCTACAATAAGCAGTTCTTC. V and J are TRBV25-1 and TRBJ2-1; 10 nucleotides agree with TRBD2. CDR3 length: 18 amino acids. Germline lookup yields CDR1 MGHDK and CDR2 SYGVNS. Using reference TRBV25-1 and TRBJ2-1 for the parts outside the CDR3, the full variable domain is EADIYQTPRYLVIGTGKKITLECSQTMGHDKMYWYQQDPGMELHLIHYSYGVNSTEKGDLSSESTVSRIRTEHFPLTLESARPSHTSQYLCASSARVSGGMTYNKQFFGPGTRLTVL.

This clonotype showed up many times. The chain recombines TRBV9 with TRBJ2-5; TRBD1 matches 7 bases. V was clipped by 2 bases and J by 4 bases; unmatched bases: 11. Germline CDR1 SGDLS, CDR2 YYNGEE. This CDR3 has 16 amino acids. The DNA of the CDR3 is TGTGCCAGCAGCGTTTTTCCCGACAGGGTGGCAGAGACCCAGTACTTC. This sequence encodes CASSVFPDRVAETQYF.

This chain connects TRBV12-3 or TRBV12-4 to TRBJ2-1; 8 nucleotides align to TRBD2. J was trimmed by 4 bases and V by 8 bases; bases with no gene match: 10. The CDR3 runs to 15 residues. The CDR3 spells CASGYTSGSYNEQFF. The CDR3 bases are TGTGCCAGCGGTTACACGAGCGGGAGTTACAATGAGCAGTTCTTC.

The chain uses TRBV29-1 and TRBJ2-7, with 12 bases aligning to TRBD1. The J call may not be correct, given that the DNA end is closer to TRBJ2-4. CDR3 length equals 17 residues. The germline V gene has CDR1 SQVTM and CDR2 ANQGSEA. CDR3 sequence (DNA): TGCAGCGTTGAAGATGTGATGGGACAGGGGGCTTGGGACATTCAGTACTTC. Amino acid sequence: CSVEDVMGQGAWDIQYF.

This clonotype turned up a few times. V usage is TRBV3-1 and J usage is TRBJ2-7; 9 bases are shared with TRBD1. Germline lookup yields CDR1 LGHDT and CDR2 YNNKEL (reference sequence). CDR3 length: 14 residues. The junction had 6 bases not matched to a gene; V was cut back by 4 bases and J by 5 bases. CDR3: CASSRTGVKDEQYF. The CDR3 nucleotides are TGTGCCAGCAGCCGGACAGGGGTTAAGGACGAGCAGTACTTC.

The chain employs TRBV4-1 and TRBJ2-1; possibly TRBD2 for D (7 bases). V lost 1 base and J lost 4, with 11 bases in between. This CDR3 has 15 residues. Germline V lookup: CDR1 MGHRA, CDR2 YSYEKL. The CDR3 nucleotides are TGCGCCAGCAGCCAAGTGAGGGGGGGTTACAATGAGCAGTTCTTC. Its protein product is CASSQVRGGYNEQFF.

The table lists this clonotype with a few counts. The V and J genes are TRBV3-1 and TRBJ1-5, with D maybe TRBD1 (5 bases). The CDR3 runs to 15 residues. The germline V gene encodes CDR1 LGHDT and CDR2 YNNKEL (reference sequence). Trimming stripped 4 bases from V and 0 bases from J, with 10 bases between. The CDR3 loop reads CASSLGVYSNQPQHF. The CDR3 DNA reads TGTGCCAGCAGCCTGGGGGTTTATAGCAATCAGCCCCAGCATTTT.

This chain's CDR3 is CASSNRGASYEQYF. The CDR3 DNA follows: TGTGCCAGCAGTAACCGCGGAGCCTCCTACGAGCAGTACTTC. The V gene is TRBV6-1, the J gene TRBJ2-7; D call uncertain. V lost 5 bases and J 0 bases, leaving 11 bases between the germline ends. The V gene's germline CDR1 is MNHNS and CDR2 SASEGT. The CDR3 covers 14 residues.

The chain is built from TRBV3-1 and TRBJ1-4; a weak D match, TRBD1 (5 bases). Trimming stripped 1 base from V and 8 bases from J, with 17 bases between. The V gene's germline CDR1 is LGHDT and CDR2 YNNKEL (reference sequence). The CDR3 is made up of 16 amino acids. DNA of the CDR3: TGTGCCAGCAGCCAAGGGTCGGGACCCGGCCGCGAAAAACTGTTTTTT. The encoded protein is CASSQGSGPGREKLFF.

The gene calls are TRBV29-1 and TRBJ1-2; D remains ambiguous. CDR3 length equals 11 residues. Between the trimmed V and J ends, which lost 7 bases and 2 bases, there was a span of 8 bases. Germline CDR1 SQVTM, CDR2 ANQGSEA. The CDR3 DNA sequence: TGCAGCGCAGAAGAGAACTATGGCTACACCTTC. Residues: CSAEENYGYTF.

The sample holds a few counts of this clonotype. The chain joins TRBV10-3 to TRBJ2-7; D perhaps matches TRBD1 (5 bases). The CDR3 extends over 16 amino acids. CDR1 and CDR2 (germline): ENHRY, SYGVKD. Between the trimmed V and J ends, which lost 0 bases and 2 bases, there was a span of 14 bases. CDR3: CAISESNVRAAYEQYF. CDR3 DNA: TGTGCCATCAGTGAGTCGAACGTCAGGGCCGCCTACGAGCAGTACTTC.

This clonotype was found once. V is TRBV6-6 and J is TRBJ1-1, with D unclear. This CDR3 contains 12 residues. Germline CDR1 MNHNY, CDR2 SVGAGI (reference sequence). Trimming took off 5 bases at V and 8 bases at J, with 12 bases between the two ends. CDR3 sequence (DNA): TGTGCCAGCAGTCAACGGACGGTGGAAGCTTTCTTT. This encodes CASSQRTVEAFF.

J is TRBJ1-1 and V is TRBV19; unclear D gene. Germline V lookup: CDR1 LNHDA, CDR2 SQIVND (reference sequence). Trimming removed 3 bases at V and 5 bases at J, with 4 bases between. This CDR3 region has 11 residues. The CDR3 loop is CASSIWTEAFF. CDR3 DNA: TGTGCCAGTAGTATCTGGACTGAAGCTTTCTTT. Full variable domain (missing parts from reference TRBV19 and TRBJ1-1): DGGITQSPKYLFRKEGQNVTLSCEQNLNHDAMYWYRQDPGQGLRLIYYSQIVNDFQKGDIAEGYSVSREKKESFPLTVTSAQKNPTAFYLCASSIWTEAFFGQGTRLTVV.

This clonotype was counted only a few times. This rearrangement joins TRBV6-2 or TRBV6-3 to TRBJ2-3, with D hard to call. The CDR3 covers 14 residues. Germline assignment: CDR1 MNHEY and CDR2 SVGEGT. Trimming shortened V by 7 bases and J by 0 bases, and 11 bases separated the two germline ends. The CDR3 spells CASTPGPSTDTQYF. As DNA, the CDR3 is TGTGCCAGCACCCCCGGGCCTAGCACAGATACGCAGTATTTT.

The V gene is TRBV20-1, the J gene TRBJ2-1, with D possibly TRBD2 on 5 matching bases. Germline V CDR1 and CDR2: DFQATT, SNEGSKA (reference sequence). The V gene lost 6 bases and the J gene lost 2 bases, with 14 bases spanning the gap. This CDR3 contains 14 residues. This chain's CDR3 is CSAGGLLTYNEQFF. In DNA form, the CDR3 reads TGCAGTGCCGGAGGACTCCTAACCTACAATGAGCAGTTCTTC.

A single count supports this clonotype. This chain connects TRBV5-1 to TRBJ1-1; a weak D match, TRBD1 (5 bases). Germline loops: CDR1 SGHRS, CDR2 YFSETQ. This CDR3 has 15 residues. Trimming pared 5 bases from V and 1 base from J, leaving 15 bases between. CDR3 DNA sequence: TGCGCCAGCAGTTCGGGGCCGGGGACGAACACTGAAGCTTTCTTT. Its translation is CASSSGPGTNTEAFF.

The genes are TRBV20-1 and TRBJ2-3; D possibly corresponds to TRBD2 (6 bases). The CDR3 contains 14 residues. Trimming removed 2 bases at V and 3 bases at J, with 12 bases between. The germline CDR1 and CDR2 sequences are DFQATT and SNEGSKA (reference sequence). CDR3 loop: CSARRRDTTDTQYF. The CDR3 region has the DNA TGCAGTGCTAGACGGCGGGATACGACAGATACGCAGTATTTT.

Only a few counts were recorded for this clonotype. V usage is TRBV7-9 and J usage is TRBJ2-2, with no clear D. Germline-derived CDR1 and CDR2 are SEHNR and FQNEAQ (reference sequence). The CDR3 runs to 16 residues. V gave up 4 bases and J gave up 1 base, with 13 bases separating them. Here the CDR3 reads CASSSRRERNTGELFF. CDR3 sequence (DNA): TGTGCCAGCAGCTCCCGGCGAGAGCGGAACACCGGGGAGCTGTTTTTT.

The chain couples TRBV4-3 to TRBJ2-7, with a possible D match to TRBD2 (5 bases). CDR1 LGHNA and CDR2 YSLEER come from the germline V gene. The CDR3 contains 16 residues. Trimming shortened V by 0 bases and J by 5 bases, and 17 bases separated the two germline ends. The CDR3 DNA follows: TGCGCCAGCAGCCAAGATCTGGGGAGCATCCTCGACGAGCAGTACTTC. Its protein product is CASSQDLGSILDEQYF.

The chain is built from TRBV2 and TRBJ1-1; D gene ambiguous. The CDR3 covers 16 residues. Germline V gives CDR1 SNHLY, CDR2 FYNNEI. Trimming pared 6 bases from V and 0 bases from J, leaving 17 bases between. The CDR3 reads CASSPEDPKLNTEAFF. The CDR3 nucleotides are TGTGCCAGCAGCCCGGAAGACCCAAAATTGAACACTGAAGCTTTCTTT.